This TCR beta chain came from a study of T cell responses to AZD1222 COVID-19 vaccine. Notes on the study in general: Elevations in Spike-specific TCR breadth and depth followed administration of two AZD1222 doses.

A word on this clone: Its target is unknown.

Some clones are missing from TCRdb's copy, which holds only in-frame ones; the method was immunoSEQ multiplex PCR. The sample has 100,000 or so clones, roughly 90% seen once. The CDR3 sequence is 17 residues long. Losses at the gene ends were 0 bases for V and 6 bases for J; bases not matched to a gene: 10. Germline V gene sequence: CDR1 SGDLS, CDR2 YYNGEE. Sequences were derived from peripheral blood, sampled on day 0 of AZD1222 vaccination. This clonotype was sampled from an adult in good health. The J gene is TRBJ2-1, the V gene TRBV9; 9 bases align to TRBD2. The CDR3 coding sequence is TGTGCCAGCAGCGTAGATCCTGGCGGGAGGGCCGGCAATGAGCAGTTCTTC. It yields the protein CASSVDPGGRAGNEQFF.